This entry concerns a single T cell receptor beta chain. Its antigen is currently unknown. This record comes from a study of cytomegalovirus exposure and HLA in healthy donors. CDR1 and CDR2 (germline): MGHDK, SYGVNS. The CDR3 has 13 amino acids. With 5 bases removed from V and 2 bases from J, the gap between germline ends came to 10 bases. Study observations and caveats: One later analysis, an examination of the roughly 110 validation repertoires, found that first-cohort TCR clusters tended to co-occur in them.

Generated by immunoSEQ multiplex PCR, the TCRdb table keeps only in-frame clones and is missing some. The table lists 73,000 or so clones, around 94% of them singletons, with under 4% in the top ten. The receptor was isolated from a woman between 18 and 29 years old in good health and CMV-seropositive. The source material was PBMCs. J is TRBJ2-7 and V is TRBV25-1; D ambiguous. CDR3 nucleotides: TGTGCCAGCAGTCGAACTGAAACCTACGAGCAGTACTTC. Amino acid sequence: CASSRTETYEQYF.